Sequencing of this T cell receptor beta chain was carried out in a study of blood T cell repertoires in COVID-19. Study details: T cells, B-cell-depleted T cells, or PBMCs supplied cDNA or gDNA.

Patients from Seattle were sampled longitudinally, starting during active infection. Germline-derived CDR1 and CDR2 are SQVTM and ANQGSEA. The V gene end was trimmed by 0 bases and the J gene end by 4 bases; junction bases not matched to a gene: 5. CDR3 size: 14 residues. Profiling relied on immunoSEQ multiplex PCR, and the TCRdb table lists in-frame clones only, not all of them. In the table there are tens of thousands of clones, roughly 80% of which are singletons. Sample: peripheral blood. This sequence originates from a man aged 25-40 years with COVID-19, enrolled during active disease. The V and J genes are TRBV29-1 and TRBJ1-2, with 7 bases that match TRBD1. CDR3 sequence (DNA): TGCAGCGTTGAAGACAACAGGGGTCTCTATGGCTACACCTTC. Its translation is CSVEDNRGLYGYTF.